These 20 T cell receptor beta chains were sequenced from one sample in a study of blood T cell repertoires in COVID-19 (dated by TCRdb to 2020 to 2022). The method was the immunoSEQ multiplex PCR assay. Held by TCRdb, this immuneACCESS table contains in-frame sequences only and omits some clones. Under half of the omission traces to an unresolved V gene where checked; the cause of the rest is unknown. In all, the sample holds more than 150,000 clones, and almost 90% of those were seen once. The ten largest account for about 0.58% of the sample. Material: peripheral blood. These receptors were collected from a man between 45 and 60 years old with acute or convalescent COVID-19.

The V call is TRBV2, the J call TRBJ2-2; tentatively, D is TRBD2 (5 bases). The CDR3 length is 15 residues. Per germline, CDR1 SNHLY and CDR2 FYNNEI. V was trimmed by 5 bases and J by 4 bases, leaving 14 bases between them. The CDR3 region has the DNA TGTGCCAGCAGTAAGGAGGCCGTTGGCACCGGGGAGCTGTTTTTT. It translates to CASSKEAVGTGELFF.

This chain connects TRBV28 to TRBJ2-7, with TRBD2 matching over 9 bases. The CDR3 is made up of 15 amino acids. V was pared by 5 bases and J by 2 bases, with 7 bases of the junction left unmatched. Looked up from germline, CDR1 is MDHEN and CDR2 is SYDVKM. In DNA form, the CDR3 reads TGTGCCAGCAGTCAGGGACTAGCCGTCACCTACGAGCAGTACTTC. Translated: CASSQGLAVTYEQYF.

This chain links TRBV7-3 with TRBJ2-5; D is uncertain. Trimming shortened V by 1 base and J by 4 bases, and 7 bases separated the two germline ends. Germline V gene lookup returns CDR1 SGHTA and CDR2 FQGTGA. The CDR3 is 13 amino acids. Here the CDR3 reads CASSLSRGETQYF. For the CDR3, the DNA is TGTGCCAGCAGCTTAAGTCGCGGAGAGACCCAGTACTTC.

The J gene is TRBJ1-4, the V gene TRBV20-1, with D possibly being TRBD1 (5 bases). CDR1 DFQATT and CDR2 SNEGSKA come from the germline V gene (reference sequence). The length of the CDR3 is 11 residues. V was pared by 4 bases and J by 8 bases, with 8 bases between. In DNA, the CDR3 is TGCAGTGCTAACCGGGGGGAAAAACTGTTTTTT. Translating it yields CSANRGEKLFF.

In DNA, the CDR3 is TGTGCCAGTAGGGGACTGCCAGGATTCGAGCAGTTCTTC. Its translation: CASRGLPGFEQFF. The chain carries TRBV19 and TRBJ2-1; a possible D gene is TRBD2 (6 bases). The V end was cut by 6 bases, the J end by 10 bases, with 16 bases between. The CDR3 has 13 residues. CDR1 and CDR2 from the germline V gene are LNHDA and SQIVND (reference sequence).

This chain joins TRBV4-2 and TRBJ2-1; 12 positions match TRBD2. With V trimmed by 3 bases and J by 9 bases, 15 bases remained unmatched. Germline V gives CDR1 LGHNA, CDR2 YNFKEQ. The CDR3 is made up of 18 amino acids. The CDR3 spells CASSQAEGRLAGGVEQFF. Here the CDR3 DNA reads TGTGCCAGCAGCCAGGCCGAGGGAAGGCTAGCGGGAGGGGTTGAGCAGTTCTTC.

The rearrangement links TRBV28 to TRBJ1-5; D gene unclear. Trimming took off 3 bases at V and 10 bases at J, with 10 bases between the two ends. Germline lookup yields CDR1 MDHEN and CDR2 SYDVKM. CDR3 size: 12 residues. As DNA, the CDR3 is TGTGCCAGCAGTTTCAGGCAGATTCCCCAGCATTTT. Protein: CASSFRQIPQHF.

V usage is TRBV27 and J usage is TRBJ2-5; 11 nucleotides line up with TRBD2. Trimming at V came to 5 bases and at J to 5 bases, leaving 1 base not matched to a gene. The CDR3 is 13 residues long. Germline V gene lookup returns CDR1 MNHEY and CDR2 SMNVEV (reference sequence). CDR3 region: CASSRTSGETQYF. As DNA, the CDR3 is TGTGCCAGCAGTCGGACTAGCGGGGAGACCCAGTACTTC.

The chain recombines TRBV7-9 with TRBJ1-1; 7 positions agree with TRBD1. V was clipped by 6 bases and J by 5 bases; unmatched bases: 9. The V gene's germline CDR1 is SEHNR and CDR2 FQNEAQ (reference sequence). The CDR3 contains 14 residues. CDR3 amino acids: CASRRTGVGTEAFF. The DNA for the CDR3 is TGTGCCAGCAGACGCACAGGGGTAGGTACTGAAGCTTTCTTT.

This clone was counted once. The V call is TRBV13, the J call TRBJ1-1; D unclear. V was shortened by 0 bases and J by 2 bases, with 7 bases between the two germline ends. The germline V gene has CDR1 PRHDT and CDR2 FYEKMQ (reference sequence). The CDR3 length is 14 residues. CDR3 nucleotide sequence: TGTGCCAGCAGCTTAGGGACTCCAAACACTGAAGCTTTCTTT. This translates into CASSLGTPNTEAFF.

The rearrangement links TRBV27 to TRBJ1-6; a possible D gene is TRBD1 (6 bases). In germline, CDR1 is MNHEY, CDR2 SMNVEV (reference sequence). The CDR3 is 12 amino acids. V lost 4 bases to trimming and J lost 9 bases, with 7 bases between them. CDR3 bases: TGTGCCAGCAGTTCAGGGGTTTCACCCCTCCACTTT. This gives the protein CASSSGVSPLHF.

This clone was seen a handful of times. The rearrangement links TRBV4-1 to TRBJ1-5, with a weak D call TRBD1 (5 bases). Germline V gene lookup returns CDR1 MGHRA and CDR2 YSYEKL. CDR3 length: 16 residues. V was shortened by 3 bases and J by 4 bases, with 16 bases between the two germline ends. CDR3 in DNA: TGCGCCAGCAGCCACCCTCATGGGGGGATAAATCAGCCCCAGCATTTT. It specifies CASSHPHGGINQPQHF.

The gene calls are TRBV14 and TRBJ2-4; the D is unclear. CDR3 length equals 16 residues. Germline values: CDR1 SGHDN, CDR2 FVKESK. The germline V and J ends were trimmed by 0 bases and 0 bases, with 9 bases remaining between them. As DNA, the CDR3 is TGTGCCAGCAGCCAAGACCTCGACTTAGCCAAAAACATTCAGTACTTC. It yields the protein CASSQDLDLAKNIQYF.

The chain uses TRBV27 and TRBJ2-3, with a weak D call TRBD1 (6 bases). The germline V gene has CDR1 MNHEY and CDR2 SMNVEV (reference sequence). V was cut by 3 bases and J by 1 base, with 8 bases left in between. The CDR3 spans 14 residues. The CDR3 DNA reads TGTGCCAGCAGTTTCCAGGGGCGCACAGATACGCAGTATTTT. Protein: CASSFQGRTDTQYF.

The chain uses TRBV18 and TRBJ1-3; 7 positions match TRBD1. V trimming: 6 bases; J trimming: 0 bases; junction bases outside the gene matches: 11. From germline, CDR1 is KGHSH and CDR2 LQKENI. The CDR3 sequence is 17 residues long. The CDR3 is CASSQGEVFHSGNTIYF. The CDR3 DNA follows: TGTGCCAGCTCCCAGGGGGAAGTCTTCCACTCTGGAAACACCATATATTTT.

This chain joins TRBV7-6 and TRBJ2-1; 9 bases match TRBD1. This CDR3 is built from 17 residues. Per germline, CDR1 SGHVS and CDR2 FNYEAQ. After removal of 5 bases from V and 0 bases from J, the junction contained 8 bases not matched to a gene. The CDR3 DNA is TGTGCCAGCAGCCTAACCGGGACAGGGAGCTCCTACAATGAGCAGTTCTTC. Its protein product is CASSLTGTGSSYNEQFF.

V gene TRBV7-8 combines with J gene TRBJ1-4; D is unresolved. The CDR3 is 15 amino acids. Germline CDR1 reads SGHVS; CDR2 reads FQNEAQ. V was clipped by 4 bases and J by 4 bases, with 13 bases between them. CDR3: CASSSWGANNEKLFF. The CDR3 region has the DNA TGTGCCAGCAGCTCCTGGGGAGCAAATAATGAAAAACTGTTTTTT.

The gene calls are TRBV4-2 and TRBJ2-3, with a tentative D call TRBD2 (6 bases). The V gene's germline CDR1 is LGHNA and CDR2 YNFKEQ. V was cut by 2 bases and J by 0 bases, with 12 bases left in between. The CDR3 loop spans 16 amino acids. The CDR3 coding sequence is TGTGCCAGCAGCCAACTGGACTACCCAAGCACAGATACGCAGTATTTT. It specifies CASSQLDYPSTDTQYF.

The rearrangement uses TRBV5-4 and TRBJ2-3; 13 positions agree with TRBD2. The germline CDR1 and CDR2 sequences are SGHNT and YYREEE (reference sequence). J was trimmed by 6 bases and V by 4 bases; bases with no gene match: 14. The CDR3 is made up of 18 amino acids. The CDR3 reads CASSPHVGLAGAGDTQYF. Here the CDR3 DNA reads TGTGCCAGCAGCCCCCATGTCGGACTAGCGGGAGCGGGGGATACGCAGTATTTT.

The J gene is TRBJ2-3, the V gene TRBV5-1, with TRBD2 matching 12 bases. Germline V gene sequence: CDR1 SGHRS, CDR2 YFSETQ. The CDR3 loop spans 16 amino acids. The ends lost 0 bases at V and 1 base at J; junction bases unmatched: 0. The CDR3 sequence is CASSLASGGGTDTQYF. CDR3 nucleotides: TGCGCCAGCAGCTTGGCTAGCGGGGGGGGCACAGATACGCAGTATTTT.